Sequencing of this T cell receptor beta chain was carried out in a study of monozygotic twins with cystic fibrosis. Whole-study results and caveats: Monozygotic CF twins shared more identical nucleotide clonotypes than unrelated patients.

Sequencing used immunoSEQ multiplex PCR; TCRdb keeps in-frame clones, though not all of them. The sample consists of 20,000 to 30,000 clones, less than 95% of them appearing once. CDR3 length: 16 amino acids. Germline V gene sequence: CDR1 GTSNPN, CDR2 SVGIG (reference sequence). Trimming cost V 0 bases and J 6 bases; bases outside gene matches: 9. As to this clone: What it binds is unknown.

The source is a girl aged 2-10 years with cystic fibrosis. The rearrangement uses TRBV30 and TRBJ2-2; 8 bases are a match to TRBD1. Sequencing used blood. The CDR3: CAWSVDRTGTSGELFF. The CDR3 DNA sequence: TGTGCCTGGAGTGTTGACCGGACAGGGACGTCCGGGGAGCTGTTTTTT.